This TCR beta chain appears in the sequencing data of a study of Graves' ophthalmopathy and Graves' hyperthyroidism. Findings and limits, study-wide: This model predicted ophthalmopathy progression (sensitivity around 70%, specificity 72% to 80%).

Clinical symptoms, serum thyroxine, TRAb, thyroid ultrasound and orbital computed tomography formed the basis of diagnosis. RNA transcripts were the source from which TCR beta CDR3 regions were amplified. A first-round RT-PCR used HTBI primers, followed by a second-round multiplex PCR. TCRdb reprocessed the multiplex PCR reads via MiXCR and lists one record per CDR3 protein. In the table there are around 1,200,000 distinct CDR3 sequences, roughly 35% of which are singletons. This clonotype was seen at least ten times. Its cognate antigen is unknown. Germline assignment: CDR1 ENHRY and CDR2 SYGVKD. V shed 1 base and J shed 1 base, with 10 bases lying between them. CDR3 length: 15 amino acids.

This sequence joins TRBV10-3 and TRBJ2-5; D may correspond to TRBD1 or TRBD2 (5 bases each). The source of this sequence is an adult man with Graves' hyperthyroidism. Sequenced sample: peripheral blood or thyroid tissue (not recorded which). DNA of the CDR3: TGTGCCATCAGTGAGTTCTGGGACCGCCAAGAGACCCAGTACTTC. This codes for CAISEFWDRQETQYF.